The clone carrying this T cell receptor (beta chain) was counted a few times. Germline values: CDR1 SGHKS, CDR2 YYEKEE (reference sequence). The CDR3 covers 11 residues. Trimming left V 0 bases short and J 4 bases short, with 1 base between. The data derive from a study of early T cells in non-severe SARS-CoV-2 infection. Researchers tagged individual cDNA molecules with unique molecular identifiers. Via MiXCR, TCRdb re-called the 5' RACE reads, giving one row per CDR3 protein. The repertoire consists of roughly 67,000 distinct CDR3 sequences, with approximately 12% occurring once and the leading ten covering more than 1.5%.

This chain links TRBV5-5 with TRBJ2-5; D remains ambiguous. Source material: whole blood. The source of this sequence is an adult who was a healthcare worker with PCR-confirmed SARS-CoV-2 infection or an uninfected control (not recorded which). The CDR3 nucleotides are TGTGCCAGCAGCTTGGCAGAGACCCAGTACTTC. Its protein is CASSLAETQYF.